One and the same sample provided the 12 T cell receptor beta chains below, sequenced in a study of CD8+ T cells in alopecia areata. RNA, once extracted, was reverse transcribed into cDNA for use as the sequencing template. Sequencing was performed with immunoSEQ multiplex PCR; in TCRdb, only in-frame clones are kept and a portion is missing. The sample carries approximately 180,000 clones, 50% to 70% recorded once. Sequencing was performed on CD4+ T cells sorted from blood, taken at week 0. These TCRs come from a human donor with alopecia areata.

This clone was recorded a few times. J is TRBJ2-2 and V is TRBV5-5; the D gene is possibly TRBD1 (5 bases). The CDR3 covers 15 residues. Germline-derived CDR1 and CDR2 are SGHKS and YYEKEE (reference sequence). Trimming shortened V by 4 bases and J by 8 bases, and 18 bases separated the two germline ends. CDR3 region: CASSQEVQGRGELFF. For the CDR3, the DNA is TGTGCCAGCAGCCAAGAGGTCCAGGGTAGGGGGGAGCTGTTTTTT. The full variable domain, in which reference TRBV5-5 and TRBJ2-2 provide the parts outside the CDR3, is DAGVTQSPTHLIKTRGQQVTLRCSPISGHKSVSWYQQVLGQGPQFIFQYYEKEERGRGNFPDRFSARQFPNYSSELNVNALLLGDSALYLCASSQEVQGRGELFFGEGSRLTVL.

Regarding this clone: Other DNA sequences in the sample encode the same CDR3. The chain is built from TRBV29-1 and TRBJ2-7; no definite D call. In germline, CDR1 is SQVTM, CDR2 ANQGSEA. The germline V and J ends were trimmed by 4 bases and 4 bases, with 8 bases remaining between them. The CDR3 runs to 11 residues. The CDR3 sequence is CSVVGSYEQYF. The CDR3 bases are TGCAGCGTTGTCGGCTCATACGAGCAGTACTTC.

The rearrangement links TRBV4-1 to TRBJ2-3; either TRBD1 or TRBD2 may supply D (5 bases each). V lost 1 base and J lost 4, with 15 bases in between. Germline V gene sequence: CDR1 MGHRA, CDR2 YSYEKL. CDR3 length: 16 amino acids. The CDR3: CASSQVGVGVADTQYF. The CDR3 DNA is TGCGCCAGCAGCCAAGTCGGGGTAGGGGTGGCAGATACGCAGTATTTT.

The chain links TRBV4-1 to TRBJ1-5; 8 nucleotides match TRBD1. CDR1 is MGHRA, CDR2 YSYEKL, per germline. This CDR3 region has 14 residues. V was pared by 1 base and J by 5 bases, with 1 base of the junction left unmatched. The CDR3 DNA is TGCGCCAGCAGCCAAGGACAGGGGCATCAGCCCCAGCATTTT. Protein sequence: CASSQGQGHQPQHF.

Written as DNA, the CDR3 is TGTGCCAGCAGTGAATCGCGGAACACCGGGGAGCTGTTTTTT. Translating gives CASSESRNTGELFF. The gene calls are TRBV2 and TRBJ2-2; no definite D call. Germline V gene sequence: CDR1 SNHLY, CDR2 FYNNEI. The V end was cut by 2 bases, the J end by 1 base, with 5 bases between. The CDR3 is 14 amino acids.

V usage is TRBV7-9 and J usage is TRBJ2-1; D is ambiguous. Per the germline V gene, CDR1 is SEHNR and CDR2 is FQNEAQ (reference sequence). V lost 5 bases, J lost 0 bases, and 11 bases lay in between. The CDR3 has 15 amino acids. CDR3 protein: CASSASGRSYNEQFF. CDR3 nucleotide sequence: TGTGCCAGCAGCGCAAGTGGTCGCTCCTACAATGAGCAGTTCTTC.

V usage is TRBV30 and J usage is TRBJ1-2; D unresolved. Germline CDR1 and CDR2: GTSNPN and SVGIG (reference sequence). The CDR3 is made up of 13 amino acids. Trimming removed 0 bases at V and 4 bases at J, with 9 bases between. This CDR3 is CAWSVGVLYGYTF. Here the CDR3 DNA reads TGTGCCTGGAGTGTCGGGGTCCTCTATGGCTACACCTTC.

This clone turned up a few times. V and J are TRBV4-1 and TRBJ1-3; D gene ambiguous. The V gene's germline CDR1 is MGHRA and CDR2 YSYEKL. With 2 bases removed from V and 0 bases from J, the gap between germline ends came to 11 bases. The CDR3 length is 16 residues. In DNA form, the CDR3 reads TGCGCCAGCAGCCAAACCCTCGGAGGCTCTGGAAACACCATATATTTT. Its translation is CASSQTLGGSGNTIYF.

This rearrangement joins TRBV5-1 to TRBJ2-5, with D unclear. Germline V CDR1 and CDR2: SGHRS, YFSETQ. The length of the CDR3 is 14 residues. Trimming took off 0 bases at V and 3 bases at J, with 9 bases between the two ends. CDR3 residues: CASSLGQPEETQYF. DNA for the CDR3: TGCGCCAGCAGCTTGGGTCAGCCTGAAGAGACCCAGTACTTC.

The chain uses TRBV7-8 and TRBJ1-1, with no clear D. The CDR3 sequence is 14 residues long. CDR1 SGHVS and CDR2 FQNEAQ come from the germline V gene. Trimming left V 3 bases short and J 2 bases short, with 10 bases between. CDR3 sequence reads: CASSFGQGNTEAFF. Written as DNA, the CDR3 is TGTGCCAGCAGCTTCGGTCAAGGAAACACTGAAGCTTTCTTT.

This clone has more than one count but fewer than ten. The chain couples TRBV6-1 to TRBJ1-1, with D possibly matching TRBD1 (6 bases). Per the germline V gene, CDR1 is MNHNS and CDR2 is SASEGT. This CDR3 is built from 14 residues. V lost 2 bases and J lost 6, with 13 bases in between. The CDR3 nucleotides read TGTGCCAGCAGTGAAAGGGGGGACGGGGCTGAAGCTTTCTTT. It yields the protein CASSERGDGAEAFF.

The rearrangement uses TRBV15 and TRBJ2-1; D ambiguous. The V end was cut by 0 bases, the J end by 4 bases, with 10 bases between. Germline CDR1 and CDR2: LNHNV and YYDKDF (reference sequence). The CDR3 totals 15 residues. The CDR3, as DNA: TGTGCCACCAGCAGAGAGGGCAGAACTTACAATGAGCAGTTCTTC. It codes for CATSREGRTYNEQFF.